These 5 T cell receptor beta chains were all obtained from the same sample, sequenced in a study of T cell repertoires in cytomegalovirus infection. Their recognized antigens are unknown. One entry per CDR3 protein results from TCRdb running MiXCR on the reads. The data show 550,000 to 700,000 distinct CDR3 sequences, with about 40% seen just once and around 48% held by the top ten. Sample: cultured PBMCs, taken from culture after CMV antigen stimulation. These receptors all stem from a human donor in good health (CMV status not recorded). Some clones in this sample may be carry-over from other donors' samples.

This clonotype has a handful of counts. CDR3 residues: CASSLDWGGYGYTF. The CDR3 bases are TGTGCCAGCAGCTTAGATTGGGGGGGGTATGGCTACACCTTC. The gene calls are TRBV7-2 and TRBJ1-2; tentatively, D is TRBD1 (5 bases). The CDR3 loop spans 14 amino acids. The germline V gene has CDR1 SGHTA and CDR2 FQGNSA. V lost 1 base and J lost 5, with 11 bases in between.

The chain combines TRBV27 with TRBJ2-1; D not resolved. CDR3 length: 14 residues. Per the germline V gene, CDR1 is MNHEY and CDR2 is SMNVEV (reference sequence). V lost 5 bases and J 4 bases, leaving 12 bases between the germline ends. CDR3 DNA sequence: TGTGCCAGCAGTCGGCAGGCCCTATACAATGAGCAGTTCTTC. It codes for CASSRQALYNEQFF.

This sequence joins TRBV27 and TRBJ1-4, with unresolved D. The germline gives CDR1 MNHEY, CDR2 SMNVEV (reference sequence). The V gene lost 2 bases and the J gene lost 5 bases, with 12 bases spanning the gap. The length of the CDR3 is 15 residues. In DNA form, the CDR3 reads TGTGCCAGCAGTTTAGGTGAAGGGTGGAATGAAAAACTGTTTTTT. Translation gives CASSLGEGWNEKLFF.

This sequence joins TRBV6-1 and TRBJ2-5; D possibly corresponds to TRBD1 (6 bases). Trimming left V 2 bases short and J 5 bases short, with 15 bases between. Germline-derived CDR1 and CDR2 are MNHNS and SASEGT. The CDR3 consists of 15 residues. The CDR3 region has the DNA TGTGCCAGCAGTGAACACACAGGGCGAGGGGAGACCCAGTACTTC. It yields the protein CASSEHTGRGETQYF.

Of note for this clonotype: The conserved phenylalanine or tryptophan normally closing the CDR3 is absent here, so this likely arose from a read error. The chain carries TRBV6-6 and TRBJ2-3; D assignment may be TRBD1 or TRBD2 (7 bases each). Germline lookup yields CDR1 MNHNY and CDR2 SVGAGI (reference sequence). CDR3 length: 16 amino acids. Deletions cut 8 bases from V and 2 bases from J, with 20 bases between. The CDR3 reads CASENLQGGDTDTQYS. CDR3 in DNA: TGTGCCAGCGAGAACCTGCAGGGGGGGGACACAGATACGCAGTATTCT.